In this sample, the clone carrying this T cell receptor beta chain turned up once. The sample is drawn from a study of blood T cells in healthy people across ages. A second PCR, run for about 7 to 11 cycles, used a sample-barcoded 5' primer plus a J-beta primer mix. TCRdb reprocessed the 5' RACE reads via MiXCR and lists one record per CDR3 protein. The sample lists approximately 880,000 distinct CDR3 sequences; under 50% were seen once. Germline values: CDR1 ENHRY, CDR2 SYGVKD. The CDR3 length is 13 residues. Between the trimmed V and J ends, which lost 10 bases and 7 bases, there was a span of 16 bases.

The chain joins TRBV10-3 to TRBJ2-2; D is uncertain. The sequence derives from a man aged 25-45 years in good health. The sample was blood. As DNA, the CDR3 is TGTGCCACCACTCAAACTTTGGACGGGGAGCTGTTTTTT. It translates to CATTQTLDGELFF.